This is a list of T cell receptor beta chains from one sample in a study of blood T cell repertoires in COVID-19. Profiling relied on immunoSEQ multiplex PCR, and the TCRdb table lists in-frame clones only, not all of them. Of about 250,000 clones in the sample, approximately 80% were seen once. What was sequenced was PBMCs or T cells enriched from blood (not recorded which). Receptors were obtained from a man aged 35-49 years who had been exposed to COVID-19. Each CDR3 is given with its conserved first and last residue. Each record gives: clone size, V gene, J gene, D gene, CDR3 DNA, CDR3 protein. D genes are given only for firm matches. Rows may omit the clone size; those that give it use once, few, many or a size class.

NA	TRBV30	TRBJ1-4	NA	TGTGCCTGGAGTTCGGGGGACAAACTGTTTTTT	CAWSSGDKLFF
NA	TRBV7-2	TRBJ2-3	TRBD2	TGTGCCAGCAGCCTAAGTAGCGGGAGTGGGACAGATACGCAGTATTTT	CASSLSSGSGTDTQYF
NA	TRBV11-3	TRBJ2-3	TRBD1	TGTGCCAGCAGCCTCGGACAGGGCGGGATAGATACGCAGTATTTT	CASSLGQGGIDTQYF
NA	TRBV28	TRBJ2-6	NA	TGTGCCAGCAGTCCACCCTACCCAGGGGGGAGCTCTGGGGCCAACGTCCTGACTTTC	CASSPPYPGGSSGANVLTF
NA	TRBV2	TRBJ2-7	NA	TGTGCCAGCAGTGGAGCCTACGAGCAGTACTTC	CASSGAYEQYF
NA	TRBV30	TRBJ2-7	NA	TGTGCCTGGGGTCTCTACGAGCAGTACTTC	CAWGLYEQYF
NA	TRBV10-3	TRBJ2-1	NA	TGTGCCATCACTGGAGGGGTTAACTACAATGAGCAGTTCTTC	CAITGGVNYNEQFF
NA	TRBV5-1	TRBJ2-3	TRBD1	TGCGCCAGCAGCGGAGCCGCCGGGACAGGGAGTTATACGCAGTATTTT	CASSGAAGTGSYTQYF
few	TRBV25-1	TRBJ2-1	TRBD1	TGTGCCAGCAGTGAAGGACGACAGGGCGCCTTTAATGAGCAGTTCTTC	CASSEGRQGAFNEQFF
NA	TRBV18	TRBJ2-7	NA	TGTGCCAGCTCACCTCCTGCGTCGGGTTACGAGCAGTACTTC	CASSPPASGYEQYF
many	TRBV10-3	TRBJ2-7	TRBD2	TGTGCCACCACGGAACTAGCGGGATACTACGAGCAGTACTTC	CATTELAGYYEQYF
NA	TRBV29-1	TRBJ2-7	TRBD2	TGCAGCGTTGTCTTTCTAGCGGGAGCTCGCGAGCAGTACTTC	CSVVFLAGAREQYF
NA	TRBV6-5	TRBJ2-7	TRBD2	TGTGCCAGCAGTTATACCCCCCTTGGGGGGGAGGACGAGCAGTACTTC	CASSYTPLGGEDEQYF
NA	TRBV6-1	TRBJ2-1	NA	TGTGCCAGCAGTGAATTAGGGGGAAATGAGCAGTTCTTC	CASSELGGNEQFF
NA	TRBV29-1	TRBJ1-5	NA	TGCAGCGTAGGGGCCAAGGATCAGCCCCAGCATTTT	CSVGAKDQPQHF
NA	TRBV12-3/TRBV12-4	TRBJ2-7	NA	TGTGCCAGCAGCCCAAACAGGGTATCCCCGTACTTC	CASSPNRVSPYF
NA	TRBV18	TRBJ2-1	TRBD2	TGTGCCAGCTCCCACCGGGGCCTAGCGGGAGGGAATGAGCAGTTCTTC	CASSHRGLAGGNEQFF
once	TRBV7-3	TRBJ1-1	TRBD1	TGTGCCAGCAGCGCCGACAGGGAGACTGAAGCTTTCTTT	CASSADRETEAFF
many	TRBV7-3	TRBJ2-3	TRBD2	TGTGCCAGCAGCCTGATAGCGGGAGGGCCATCGGCAGATACGCAGTATTTT	CASSLIAGGPSADTQYF
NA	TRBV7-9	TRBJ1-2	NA	TGTGCCAGCAGCTTTAATAGGCAGGGGAACTATGGCTACACCTTC	CASSFNRQGNYGYTF
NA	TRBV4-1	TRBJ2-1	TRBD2	TGCGCCAGCAGTTGGGGACTAGCGGGACCCCCAAGCTCCTACAATGAGCAGTTCTTC	CASSWGLAGPPSSYNEQFF
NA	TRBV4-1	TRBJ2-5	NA	TGCGCCAGCAGCCAAGAACTAGCACAAGAGACCCAGTACTTC	CASSQELAQETQYF
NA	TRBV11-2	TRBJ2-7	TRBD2	TGTGCCAGCAGCTTAGTAGGACTAGCGGGAGTTTCCCCCTACGAGCAGTACTTC	CASSLVGLAGVSPYEQYF
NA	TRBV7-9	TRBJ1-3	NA	TGTGCCAGCAGTCTAACTGGAAACACCATATATTTT	CASSLTGNTIYF
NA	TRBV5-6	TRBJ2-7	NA	TGTGCCAGCAGCTTGGGCAGCTCCTACGAGCAGTACTTC	CASSLGSSYEQYF
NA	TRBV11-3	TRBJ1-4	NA	TGTGCCAGCAGCTTAGGTGGTATGGGCACCGCAAATGAAAAACTGTTTTTT	CASSLGGMGTANEKLFF
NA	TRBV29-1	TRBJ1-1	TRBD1	TGCAGCGTTGGGGACAGGGGGCTCACTGAAGCTTTCTTT	CSVGDRGLTEAFF
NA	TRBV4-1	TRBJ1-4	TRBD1	TGCGCCAGCAGCCATATCCAGGGGGGCGAAAAACTGTTTTTT	CASSHIQGGEKLFF
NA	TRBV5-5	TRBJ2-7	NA	TGTGCCAGCAGCTTGGCAGGGAACCTCGCCGAGCAGTACTTC	CASSLAGNLAEQYF
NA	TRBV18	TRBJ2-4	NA	TGTGCCAGCTCACAGATTAGAGGCAAAAACATTCAGTACTTC	CASSQIRGKNIQYF
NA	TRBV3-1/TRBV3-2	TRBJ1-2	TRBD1	TGTGCCAGCAGCCAGGACCCTACAGGGGTTTTGGGCTACACCTTC	CASSQDPTGVLGYTF
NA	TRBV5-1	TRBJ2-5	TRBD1	TGCGCCAGCAGCTTGGCGCGACAGGGGCGAGAGACCCAGTACTTC	CASSLARQGRETQYF
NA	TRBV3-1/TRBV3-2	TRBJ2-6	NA	TGTGCCAGCAGCCGAGGACCGATGACGGGAGCTGGGGCCAACGTCCTGACTTTC	CASSRGPMTGAGANVLTF
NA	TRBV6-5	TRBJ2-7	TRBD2	TGTGCCAGCAGTATAAGGACTAGCGGAGCCTACGAGCAGTACTTC	CASSIRTSGAYEQYF
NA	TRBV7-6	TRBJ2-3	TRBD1	TGTGCCAGCAGCTTACCACGGGACAGCTACACAGATACGCAGTATTTT	CASSLPRDSYTDTQYF
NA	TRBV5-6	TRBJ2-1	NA	TGTGCCAGCAGGGGGCCCTTTGATGAGCAGTTCTTC	CASRGPFDEQFF
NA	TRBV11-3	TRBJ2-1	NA	TGTGCCAGCAGCTTGATCCTAGGAAACAATGAGCAGTTCTTC	CASSLILGNNEQFF
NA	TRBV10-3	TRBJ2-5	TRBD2	TGTGCCTCAAATACGGGGGGGTTGGAGACCCAGTACTTC	CASNTGGLETQYF
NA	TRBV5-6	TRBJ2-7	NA	TGTGCCAGCAGCTTGGGGACTGTTACCTACGAGCAGTACTTC	CASSLGTVTYEQYF
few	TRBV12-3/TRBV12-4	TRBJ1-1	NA	TGTGCCAGCACCCAGATGACTGAAGCTTTCTTT	CASTQMTEAFF